The next 8 T cell receptor beta chains were all read from a single sample in a study of blood T cell repertoires in COVID-19. Clones were read by immunoSEQ multiplex PCR, and TCRdb kept only the in-frame ones, dropping some. The sample has about 270,000 clones, around 85% seen once; the top ten hold approximately 9.6%. Sequencing was performed on PBMCs or T cells enriched from blood (not recorded which). The receptor source for this set is a woman aged 45 to 65 with acute COVID-19.

Here the CDR3 DNA reads TGTGCCAGTAGTATAGAAAAGGTGAGACAGGGGGACACTGAAGCTTTCTTT. It is translated as CASSIEKVRQGDTEAFF. The chain has TRBV19 and TRBJ1-1, with 9 bases fitting TRBD1. Germline values: CDR1 LNHDA, CDR2 SQIVND (reference sequence). This CDR3 has 17 residues. The J segment lost 3 bases and the V segment lost 0 bases, leaving 8 bases of the junction unmatched.

About this clone itself: Other nucleotide sequences from this sample produce the same CDR3. The chain joins TRBV30 to TRBJ1-2; 8 positions match TRBD1. V gave up 1 base and J gave up 3 bases; unmatched junction bases: 1. Germline CDR1 reads GTSNPN; CDR2 reads SVGIG (reference sequence). The length of the CDR3 is 13 residues. The CDR3, as DNA: TGTGCCTGGAGTGACAGGGGGGACTATGGCTACACCTTC. As protein: CAWSDRGDYGYTF.

This clone was counted between two and nine times. The chain links TRBV19 to TRBJ1-4, with D perhaps TRBD1 (5 bases). Trimming took 5 bases from V and 4 from J, leaving 11 bases between them. CDR3 length: 14 residues. The germline V gene has CDR1 LNHDA and CDR2 SQIVND (reference sequence). This CDR3 reads CASSRKGLNEKLFF. The CDR3 DNA sequence: TGTGCCAGTAGTCGGAAGGGGCTTAATGAAAAACTGTTTTTT.

This clone was picked up one time. This chain connects TRBV21-1 to TRBJ1-2; the D segment call TRBD1 is taken from the table without a DNA check. TRBV21-1 is described as a pseudogene. There are 17 residues in the CDR3. The CDR3 loop is CASSRCARTGGWYGYTF. The CDR3 nucleotides read TGTGCCAGCAGCCGCTGCGCTAGGACAGGGGGCTGGTATGGCTACACCTTC.

This chain joins TRBV3-1 (or the pseudogene TRBV3-2) and TRBJ1-6; TRBD1 agrees at 7 bases. Germline CDR1 is LGHDT and CDR2 is YNNKEL (reference sequence). There are 14 residues in the CDR3. Germline trimming cut 1 base from V and 10 bases from J; bases unmatched to any gene: 4. CDR3 loop: CASSQARGASPLHF. CDR3 DNA: TGTGCCAGCAGCCAAGCCAGGGGGGCATCACCCCTCCACTTT.

The rearrangement joins TRBV9 to TRBJ2-4, with unresolved D. The V end was cut by 4 bases, the J end by 9 bases, with 17 bases between. The germline V gene encodes CDR1 SGDLS and CDR2 YYNGEE. The CDR3 contains 14 residues. DNA for the CDR3: TGTGCCAGCAGCCCAGGCCCCCCGAAGCCCATTCAGTACTTC. It yields the protein CASSPGPPKPIQYF.

J is TRBJ2-2 and V is TRBV5-5, with 7 bases lining up with TRBD1. In germline, CDR1 is SGHKS, CDR2 YYEKEE (reference sequence). This CDR3 comprises 16 residues. With V trimmed by 0 bases and J by 1 base, 3 bases remained unmatched. The CDR3 protein is CASSLDRGQNTGELFF. Written as DNA, the CDR3 is TGTGCCAGCAGCTTGGACAGGGGTCAGAACACCGGGGAGCTGTTTTTT.

The V gene is TRBV10-2, the J gene TRBJ2-7, with D uncertain. The length of the CDR3 is 13 residues. The V and J ends lost 2 bases and 6 bases respectively, with 11 bases between them. CDR1 WSHSY and CDR2 SAAADI come from the germline V gene. The DNA for the CDR3 is TGCGCCAGCAGTGAGACAGATTTAATCGAGCAGTACTTC. Translation: CASSETDLIEQYF.